This T cell receptor beta chain appears in the sequencing data of a study of cytomegalovirus exposure and HLA in healthy donors. Broader study findings: Cytomegalovirus-associated TCR beta chains were listed, numbering roughly 150.

Generated by immunoSEQ multiplex PCR, the TCRdb table keeps only in-frame clones and is missing some. The table records some 310,000 clones, over 75% of them present only once. Concerning this clone itself: Its antigen remains unidentified.

The CDR3 totals 16 residues. Germline values: CDR1 SQVTM, CDR2 ANQGSEA. Trimming cost V 6 bases and J 0 bases, with 20 bases left between them. Separate from the approximately 720-subject first cohort, the roughly 120-subject validation cohort was the one that the donors belonged to. Source material: PBMCs. This clonotype was obtained from a man aged 25-40 years in good health and CMV-seronegative. This chain joins TRBV29-1 and TRBJ1-2; unclear D gene. CDR3: CSVSVSGLVPNYGYTF. For the CDR3, the DNA is TGCAGCGTGTCCGTTTCAGGCTTGGTTCCTAACTATGGCTACACCTTC.